The 26 T cell receptor beta chains in this list originate from one sample, sequenced in a study of memory CD4+ T cells and cytomegalovirus serostatus. Assay: immunoSEQ multiplex PCR; the TCRdb copy retains only in-frame clones and omits some. Here the sample spans around 60,000 clones, roughly four fifths being singletons. The sort gate was single viable CD3+CD4+CD8-CD45RO+ cells for memory CD4+ T cells. Sequenced: memory CD4+ T cells from blood. All receptors come from an adult in good health and CMV-seronegative.

The chain is built from TRBV5-1 and TRBJ1-3; maybe TRBD1 (5 bases). Germline lookup yields CDR1 SGHRS and CDR2 YFSETQ. The ends were cut back, 3 bases at V and 2 bases at J, with 9 bases in the middle. The CDR3 is 14 residues long. DNA for the CDR3: TGCGCCAGCAGCTCCAGGGATCCTGGAAACACCATATATTTT. Translation: CASSSRDPGNTIYF.

This clone appeared a few times. The chain uses TRBV10-3 and TRBJ1-1; D unclear. V was clipped by 2 bases and J by 5 bases, with 15 bases between them. The CDR3 is 15 amino acids. Germline V gene data show CDR1 as ENHRY and CDR2 as SYGVKD. The CDR3: CAISEVRGKGTEAFF. For the CDR3, the DNA is TGTGCCATCAGTGAGGTGAGAGGGAAGGGAACTGAAGCTTTCTTT.

The chain joins TRBV18 to TRBJ1-3; D ambiguous. Germline-derived CDR1 and CDR2 are KGHSH and LQKENI. V shed 2 bases and J shed 0 bases, with 11 bases lying between them. This CDR3 comprises 16 residues. The CDR3 DNA reads as TGTGCCAGCTCACCAAGGCCTTCGTCCTCTGGAAACACCATATATTTT. Encoded protein: CASSPRPSSSGNTIYF.

The V call is TRBV10-3, the J call TRBJ2-1, with 11 bases aligning to TRBD2. Germline V lookup: CDR1 ENHRY, CDR2 SYGVKD. This CDR3 contains 18 residues. V lost 0 bases to trimming and J lost 1 base; unmatched junction nucleotides: 5. In DNA, the CDR3 is TGTGCCATCAGTGAGTCGAATCCTAGCGGGGGGTCCTACAATGAGCAGTTCTTC. It encodes CAISESNPSGGSYNEQFF.

The rearrangement uses TRBV28 and TRBJ2-7; D uncertain. Per the germline V gene, CDR1 is MDHEN and CDR2 is SYDVKM. Trimming took off 7 bases at V and 3 bases at J, with 13 bases between the two ends. There are 13 residues in the CDR3. In DNA, the CDR3 is TGTGCCAGCAACCCTTACCGACGCTACGAGCAGTACTTC. Its protein is CASNPYRRYEQYF.

The V gene is TRBV30, the J gene TRBJ1-5; D is unresolved. This CDR3 has 14 residues. The ends were cut back, 5 bases at V and 0 bases at J, with 11 bases in the middle. Per germline, CDR1 GTSNPN and CDR2 SVGIG (reference sequence). CDR3 coding DNA: TGTGCCTGGGGGGTCTGGAATAGCAATCAGCCCCAGCATTTT. Translation gives CAWGVWNSNQPQHF.

This clone was seen just once. V usage is TRBV30 and J usage is TRBJ1-1; D gene uncertain. The V end was cut by 2 bases, the J end by 5 bases, with 9 bases between. The CDR3 contains 12 residues. Per germline, CDR1 GTSNPN and CDR2 SVGIG (reference sequence). DNA for the CDR3: TGTGCCTGGAGTATGGGGAGGACTGAAGCTTTCTTT. It translates to CAWSMGRTEAFF.

This clone was counted only a few times. The chain combines TRBV7-3 with TRBJ2-4; either TRBD1 or TRBD2 may supply D (7 bases each). The germline V gene has CDR1 SGHTA and CDR2 FQGTGA. The CDR3 length is 15 residues. Trimming took off 5 bases at V and 7 bases at J, with 18 bases between the two ends. CDR3: CASSPSGGAGNIQYF. DNA of the CDR3: TGTGCCAGCAGCCCCTCAGGGGGGGCAGGGAACATTCAGTACTTC. Combining the CDR3 with reference TRBV7-3 and TRBJ2-4 gives the whole variable domain GAGVSQTPSNKVTEKGKYVELRCDPISGHTALYWYRQSLGQGPEFLIYFQGTGAADDSGLPNDRFFAVRPEGSVSTLKIQRTERGDSAVYLCASSPSGGAGNIQYFGAGTRLSVL.

The rearrangement joins TRBV4-2 to TRBJ1-5; D ambiguous. Germline-derived CDR1 and CDR2 are LGHNA and YNFKEQ. The CDR3 contains 18 residues. V was cut by 1 base and J by 2 bases, with 18 bases left in between. The DNA of the CDR3 is TGTGCCAGCAGCCAAGTCAGGTCCCGCGAAATTGGCAATCAGCCCCAGCATTTT. Translation: CASSQVRSREIGNQPQHF.

There are a few counts of this clone. The chain has TRBV4-1 and TRBJ1-1, with TRBD1 matching over 7 bases. CDR3 length: 16 residues. Germline values: CDR1 MGHRA, CDR2 YSYEKL. V lost 5 bases and J lost 7; bases outside the gene matches: 16. The CDR3 loop is CASSSSDRARGGEAFF. Here the CDR3 DNA reads TGCGCCAGCAGCTCCAGTGACAGGGCCAGGGGGGGTGAAGCTTTCTTT.

This clone is a singleton in its sample. The chain is built from TRBV10-3 and TRBJ1-6; D possibly corresponds to TRBD1 (6 bases). V was trimmed by 6 bases and J by 7 bases, leaving 13 bases between them. The CDR3 runs 14 residues. Germline loops: CDR1 ENHRY, CDR2 SYGVKD. This CDR3 is CAISETGKNSPLHF. CDR3 coding DNA: TGTGCCATCAGCGAGACAGGAAAAAATTCACCCCTCCACTTT.

As DNA, the CDR3 is TGTGCCAGCAGCTCGGGACAGGGGGGCGGCTACACCTTC. It yields the protein CASSSGQGGGYTF. The chain carries TRBV7-3 and TRBJ1-2; 11 bases map to TRBD1. CDR1 and CDR2 from the germline V gene are SGHTA and FQGTGA. The CDR3 covers 13 residues. V lost 4 bases and J lost 8; bases outside the gene matches: 3.

This clone was seen a handful of times. The chain links TRBV2 to TRBJ1-5, with a possible D match to TRBD1 (5 bases). Germline V lookup: CDR1 SNHLY, CDR2 FYNNEI. V lost 2 bases, J lost 0 bases, and 11 bases lay in between. The CDR3 is 16 residues long. CDR3 sequence: CASSEILTASNQPQHF. CDR3 sequence (DNA): TGTGCCAGCAGTGAAATCCTGACAGCTAGCAATCAGCCCCAGCATTTT.

V and J are TRBV6-1 and TRBJ2-7, with D perhaps TRBD1 (6 bases). V shed 3 bases and J shed 2 bases, with 11 bases lying between them. Germline V lookup: CDR1 MNHNS, CDR2 SASEGT. The CDR3 is 14 amino acids. The CDR3 bases are TGTGCCAGCAGTGATTGGGGGCGGGCCTACGAGCAGTACTTC. Its translation: CASSDWGRAYEQYF.

The chain recombines TRBV29-1 with TRBJ1-2; 7 bases fit TRBD1. CDR3 size: 16 residues. Trimming at V came to 0 bases and at J to 5 bases, leaving 12 bases not matched to a gene. Germline CDR1 is SQVTM and CDR2 is ANQGSEA. This CDR3 reads CSVEDPRGPTSYGYTF. The CDR3 nucleotides read TGCAGCGTTGAAGATCCGAGGGGGCCAACCTCATATGGCTACACCTTC.

The J gene is TRBJ1-1, the V gene TRBV7-8; possibly TRBD1 for D (5 bases). CDR1 SGHVS and CDR2 FQNEAQ come from the germline V gene. Trimming shortened V by 3 bases and J by 5 bases, and 10 bases separated the two germline ends. The CDR3 runs to 13 residues. The CDR3 protein is CASSFQGETEAFF. Here the CDR3 DNA reads TGTGCCAGCAGCTTCCAGGGTGAAACTGAAGCTTTCTTT.

The rearrangement links TRBV7-9 to TRBJ2-5, with D possibly being TRBD1 or TRBD2 (5 bases each). The CDR3 covers 15 residues. CDR1 is SEHNR, CDR2 FQNEAQ, per germline (reference sequence). The germline V and J ends were trimmed by 5 bases and 5 bases, with 18 bases remaining between them. CDR3 DNA: TGTGCCAGCAGCCCGGGACGGGACCATGGGGAGACCCAGTACTTC. It yields the protein CASSPGRDHGETQYF.

This clone appeared once. The chain uses TRBV5-6 and TRBJ2-2, with TRBD1 matching over 8 bases. Germline-derived CDR1 and CDR2 are SGHDT and YYEEEE. V gave up 4 bases and J gave up 6 bases; unmatched junction bases: 5. The CDR3 is 14 amino acids. CDR3 sequence: CASSRDRRSGELFF. The CDR3 DNA follows: TGTGCCAGCAGCCGGGACAGGCGTTCCGGGGAGCTGTTTTTT.

The chain couples TRBV5-4 to TRBJ2-5; the D is unclear. The CDR3 has 13 amino acids. V was pared by 0 bases and J by 1 base, with 4 bases between. Germline V gives CDR1 SGHNT, CDR2 YYREEE (reference sequence). The CDR3 here is CASSLGPQETQYF. The CDR3, as DNA: TGTGCCAGCAGCTTGGGTCCCCAAGAGACCCAGTACTTC.

This clone has a handful of counts. The chain links TRBV27 to TRBJ2-5, with D unresolved. V lost 2 bases and J lost 2, with 9 bases in between. The CDR3 runs 14 residues. The germline CDR1 and CDR2 sequences are MNHEY and SMNVEV (reference sequence). CDR3 residues: CASSLGHYQETQYF. For the CDR3, the DNA is TGTGCCAGCAGTTTAGGTCACTATCAAGAGACCCAGTACTTC.

This sequence joins TRBV19 and TRBJ1-1, with D tentatively TRBD1 (5 bases). The V gene lost 5 bases and the J gene lost 7 bases, with 17 bases spanning the gap. Germline V gene sequence: CDR1 LNHDA, CDR2 SQIVND (reference sequence). CDR3 size: 14 residues. The CDR3 is CASSFLGDVDEAFF. As DNA, the CDR3 is TGTGCCAGTAGTTTCCTAGGGGACGTAGATGAAGCTTTCTTT.

The rearrangement links TRBV9 to TRBJ2-3; D might be TRBD2 (5 bases). This CDR3 is 12 amino acids long. Germline loops: CDR1 SGDLS, CDR2 YYNGEE. Trimming took off 6 bases at V and 2 bases at J, with 7 bases between the two ends. The CDR3: CASNGITDTQYF. The CDR3, as DNA: TGTGCCAGCAACGGGATCACAGATACGCAGTATTTT.

The chain is built from TRBV4-2 and TRBJ1-4; no clear D. Deletions cut 3 bases from V and 4 bases from J, with 9 bases between. CDR1 is LGHNA, CDR2 YNFKEQ, per germline. CDR3 length equals 14 residues. The CDR3 nucleotides are TGTGCCAGCAGCCAGGAACAGAGTAATGAAAAACTGTTTTTT. It translates to CASSQEQSNEKLFF.

This clone was seen just once. The chain links TRBV18 to TRBJ2-7, with TRBD2 as a possible D gene (5 bases). CDR3 length: 14 residues. V was shortened by 1 base and J by 0 bases, with 7 bases between the two germline ends. The germline V gene has CDR1 KGHSH and CDR2 LQKENI. The CDR3 protein is CASSPLANSYEQYF. CDR3 nucleotide sequence: TGTGCCAGCTCACCACTAGCGAACTCCTACGAGCAGTACTTC.

The chain combines TRBV7-2 with TRBJ2-3; TRBD1 matches 9 bases. Germline V gene lookup returns CDR1 SGHTA and CDR2 FQGNSA. CDR3 length: 15 residues. V lost 5 bases and J lost 1; bases outside the gene matches: 4. In nucleotides, the CDR3 is TGTGCCAGCAGCGGGTGGACAGGGGGCACAGATACGCAGTATTTT. This codes for CASSGWTGGTDTQYF. The full variable domain, completed using reference TRBV7-2 and TRBJ2-3, is GAGVSQSPSNKVTEKGKDVELRCDPISGHTALYWYRQSLGQGLEFLIYFQGNSAPDKSGLPSDRFSAERTGGSVSTLTIQRTQQEDSAVYLCASSGWTGGTDTQYFGPGTRLTVL.

This chain links TRBV29-1 with TRBJ1-2, with a possible D match to TRBD1 (6 bases). Germline CDR1 SQVTM, CDR2 ANQGSEA. Trimming pared 2 bases from V and 4 bases from J, leaving 14 bases between. There are 14 residues in the CDR3. The CDR3 loop reads CSVEWQGTGYGYTF. The CDR3 nucleotides read TGCAGCGTTGAATGGCAGGGGACCGGCTATGGCTACACCTTC. Variable domain in full (rest from reference TRBV29-1 and TRBJ1-2): SAVISQKPSRDICQRGTSLTIQCQVDSQVTMMFWYRQQPGQSLTLIATANQGSEATYESGFVIDKFPISRPNLTFSTLTVSNMSPEDSSIYLCSVEWQGTGYGYTFGSGTRLTVV.